One sample yielded the 19 T cell receptor beta chains listed below, sequenced in a study of blood T cell repertoires in COVID-19. Generated by immunoSEQ multiplex PCR, the TCRdb table keeps only in-frame clones and is missing some. The table has approximately 150,000 clones, approximately 84% seen once. The sequencing sample was made of peripheral blood. These receptors originate from a man aged 70 or older with acute or convalescent COVID-19.

CDR3 region: CASRTGTGLNGYTF. The CDR3 DNA reads TGTGCCAGCAGAACCGGGACAGGGTTAAATGGCTACACCTTC. The V call is TRBV2, the J call TRBJ1-2, with 9 nucleotides matching TRBD1. The CDR3 loop spans 14 amino acids. Germline-derived CDR1 and CDR2 are SNHLY and FYNNEI. After removal of 6 bases from V and 6 bases from J, the junction contained 8 bases not matched to a gene.

The chain joins TRBV7-2 to TRBJ2-6; tentatively, D is TRBD1 (5 bases). The length of the CDR3 is 14 residues. Trimming cost V 8 bases and J 3 bases, with 11 bases left between them. Germline CDR1 and CDR2: SGHTA and FQGNSA. The CDR3 sequence: CASGQGYGANVLTF. In nucleotides, the CDR3 is TGTGCCAGCGGCCAGGGCTATGGGGCCAACGTCCTGACTTTC.

The chain joins TRBV2 to TRBJ2-5; 11 positions agree with TRBD1. The germline V gene has CDR1 SNHLY and CDR2 FYNNEI. V shed 9 bases and J 3 bases; nucleotides not matched to a gene: 9. This CDR3 comprises 15 residues. In nucleotides, the CDR3 is TGTGCCAGTAACTCACAGGGACAGGGGGAAGAGACCCAGTACTTC. Encoded protein: CASNSQGQGEETQYF.

The V call is TRBV2, the J call TRBJ1-2; D is ambiguous. This CDR3 is 15 amino acids long. From germline, CDR1 is SNHLY and CDR2 FYNNEI. The V end lost 0 bases, the J end lost 4 bases, and 12 bases lay between the germline ends. The CDR3 DNA reads TGTGCCAGCAGTGAAGCGTCCCACGGCGGCTATGGCTACACCTTC. Its protein is CASSEASHGGYGYTF.

This chain connects TRBV12-1 to TRBJ1-1. TRBV12-1 is noted as a pseudogene. This CDR3 has 14 amino acids. The CDR3 protein is CASSARGRRHEAFF. The CDR3 nucleotides are TGTGCCAGCAGCGCCCGCGGACGGAGGCATGAAGCTTTCTTT.

The chain carries TRBV19 and TRBJ2-7, with D possibly matching TRBD1 (5 bases). The CDR3 extends over 14 amino acids. Trimming shortened V by 4 bases and J by 6 bases, and 16 bases separated the two germline ends. Germline V lookup: CDR1 LNHDA, CDR2 SQIVND (reference sequence). The CDR3 protein is CASSRSPGIGEQYF. The CDR3 DNA follows: TGTGCCAGTAGTAGATCTCCAGGGATAGGCGAGCAGTACTTC.

The V and J genes are TRBV28 and TRBJ1-2; D may be TRBD1 (6 bases). The germline gives CDR1 MDHEN, CDR2 SYDVKM. The CDR3 covers 14 residues. Trimming removed 2 bases at V and 3 bases at J, with 10 bases between. The CDR3 coding sequence is TGTGCCAGCAGTTTAGGGGGGGCAGACTATGGCTACACCTTC. This sequence encodes CASSLGGADYGYTF.

The CDR3 loop is CASSPSGRVYEQYF. CDR3 in DNA: TGTGCCAGCAGCCCGAGCGGGCGGGTCTACGAGCAGTACTTC. The chain links TRBV11-3 to TRBJ2-7, with a weak D call TRBD2 (6 bases). The ends were cut back, 5 bases at V and 3 bases at J, with 14 bases in the middle. Germline CDR1 is SGHNT and CDR2 is YENEEA. The CDR3 spans 14 residues.

This clone has only one observation. The rearrangement joins TRBV19 to TRBJ2-7; D remains ambiguous. The CDR3 totals 11 residues. Germline CDR1 LNHDA, CDR2 SQIVND (reference sequence). V was pared by 6 bases and J by 4 bases, with 7 bases between. CDR3 sequence: CASSHRYEQYF. The CDR3 DNA sequence: TGTGCCAGTAGCCACAGATACGAGCAGTACTTC.

V is TRBV13 and J is TRBJ1-2; 10 nucleotides align to TRBD1. The CDR3 totals 18 residues. V lost 6 bases and J lost 5; bases outside the gene matches: 18. Germline CDR1 PRHDT, CDR2 FYEKMQ (reference sequence). The CDR3 sequence: CASSNIGGTGVIGYGYTF. The DNA of the CDR3 is TGTGCCAGCAGTAACATCGGGGGGACAGGGGTTATTGGGTATGGCTACACCTTC.

V gene TRBV28 combines with J gene TRBJ1-5; possible D gene TRBD1, 6 bases. The CDR3 spans 15 residues. Trimming cost V 8 bases and J 4 bases, with 18 bases left between them. CDR1 MDHEN and CDR2 SYDVKM come from the germline V gene. CDR3 bases: TGTGCCAGCCACCAGTGGGGGGGCGGGAATCAGCCCCAGCATTTT. Its protein product is CASHQWGGGNQPQHF.

The chain joins TRBV6-5 to TRBJ1-6; TRBD1 aligns across 10 bases. The V gene's germline CDR1 is MNHEY and CDR2 SVGAGI. The V segment lost 6 bases and the J segment 6 bases; nucleotides outside the gene matches: 5. CDR3 length: 15 residues. The CDR3 coding sequence is TGTGCCAGCAGGGTGTGGGACAGGGGTAATTCACCCCTCCACTTT. Its protein product is CASRVWDRGNSPLHF.

J is TRBJ1-2 and V is TRBV6-5, with 10 bases matching TRBD1. With 8 bases clipped from V and 6 bases from J, the junction kept 0 bases outside the gene matches. Germline lookup yields CDR1 MNHEY and CDR2 SVGAGI. The CDR3 is 11 amino acids. In nucleotides, the CDR3 is TGTGCCAGCGGACAGGGGGATGGCTACACCTTC. Amino acid sequence: CASGQGDGYTF.

The chain couples TRBV28 to TRBJ2-7; possibly TRBD2 for D (5 bases). This CDR3 contains 18 residues. Trimming cost V 6 bases and J 2 bases, with 26 bases left between them. Looked up from germline, CDR1 is MDHEN and CDR2 is SYDVKM. CDR3 region: CASRGLRSEARGTYEQYF. DNA for the CDR3: TGTGCCAGCAGGGGGTTAAGGTCGGAGGCCAGAGGAACCTACGAGCAGTACTTC.

The V gene is TRBV5-1, the J gene TRBJ1-1; D remains unclear. The CDR3 sequence is 13 residues long. Trimming cost V 4 bases and J 1 base, with 8 bases left between them. Germline CDR1 is SGHRS and CDR2 is YFSETQ. The CDR3 protein is CASSPRQNTEAFF. In nucleotides, the CDR3 is TGCGCCAGCAGCCCCAGACAGAACACTGAAGCTTTCTTT.

J is TRBJ2-2 and V is TRBV30, with 7 bases identical to TRBD2. The CDR3 spans 14 residues. J lost 3 bases, V lost 2 bases, and 3 bases had no gene match. Germline-derived CDR1 and CDR2 are GTSNPN and SVGIG (reference sequence). In DNA form, the CDR3 reads TGTGCCTGGAGTCCGGGGAGGGACACCGGGGAGCTGTTTTTT. Its translation: CAWSPGRDTGELFF.

V usage is TRBV28 and J usage is TRBJ1-3; a weak D match, TRBD1 (5 bases). The CDR3 contains 16 residues. CDR1 and CDR2 (germline): MDHEN, SYDVKM. Trimming removed 1 base from V and 1 base from J, with 11 bases in between. The CDR3 bases are TGTGCCAGCAGTTTATCCCCGGACACGTCTGGAAACACCATATATTTT. Translation: CASSLSPDTSGNTIYF.

The chain couples TRBV18 to TRBJ1-1; D unclear. The CDR3 totals 14 residues. The V gene lost 1 base and the J gene lost 1 base, with 7 bases spanning the gap. In germline, CDR1 is KGHSH, CDR2 LQKENI. CDR3 region: CASSPQSGNTEAFF. The CDR3 DNA reads as TGTGCCAGCTCACCACAATCAGGGAACACTGAAGCTTTCTTT. Together with reference TRBV18 and TRBJ1-1, the CDR3 gives the full variable domain: NAGVMQNPRHLVRRRGQEARLRCSPMKGHSHVYWYRQLPEEGLKFMVYLQKENIIDESGMPKERFSAEFPKEGPSILRIQQVVRGDSAAYFCASSPQSGNTEAFFGQGTRLTVV.

The rearrangement joins TRBV7-9 to TRBJ2-3; 8 positions agree with TRBD1. With 8 bases clipped from V and 5 bases from J, the junction kept 9 bases outside the gene matches. From germline, CDR1 is SEHNR and CDR2 FQNEAQ (reference sequence). CDR3 length: 14 residues. CDR3 nucleotides: TGTGCCAGCGGCAGACAGGGGACGATAGATACGCAGTATTTT. Amino acids: CASGRQGTIDTQYF. Complete variable domain (other parts from reference TRBV7-9 and TRBJ2-3): DTGVSQNPRHKITKRGQNVTFRCDPISEHNRLYWYRQTLGQGPEFLTYFQNEAQLEKSRLLSDRFSAERPKGSFSTLEIQRTEQGDSAMYLCASGRQGTIDTQYFGPGTRLTVL.